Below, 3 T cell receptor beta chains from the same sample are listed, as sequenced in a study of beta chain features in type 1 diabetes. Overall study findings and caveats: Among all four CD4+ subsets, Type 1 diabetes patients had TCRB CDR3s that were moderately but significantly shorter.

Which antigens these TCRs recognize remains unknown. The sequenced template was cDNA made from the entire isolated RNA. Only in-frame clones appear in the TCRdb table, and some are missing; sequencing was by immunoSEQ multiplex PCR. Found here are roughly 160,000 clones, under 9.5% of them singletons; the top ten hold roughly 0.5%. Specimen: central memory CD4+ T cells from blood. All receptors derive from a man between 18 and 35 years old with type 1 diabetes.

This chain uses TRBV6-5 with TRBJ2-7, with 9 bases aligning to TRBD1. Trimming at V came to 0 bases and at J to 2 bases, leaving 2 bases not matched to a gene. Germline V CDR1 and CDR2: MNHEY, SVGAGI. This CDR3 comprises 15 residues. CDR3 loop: CASSYSRTGAYEQYF. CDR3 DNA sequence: TGTGCCAGCAGTTACTCCCGGACAGGGGCCTACGAGCAGTACTTC.

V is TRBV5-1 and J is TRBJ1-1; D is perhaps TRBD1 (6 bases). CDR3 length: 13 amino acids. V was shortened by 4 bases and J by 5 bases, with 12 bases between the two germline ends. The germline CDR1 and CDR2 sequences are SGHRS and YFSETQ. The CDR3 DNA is TGCGCCAGCAGCGTAACAGGGCAGACTGAAGCTTTCTTT. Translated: CASSVTGQTEAFF. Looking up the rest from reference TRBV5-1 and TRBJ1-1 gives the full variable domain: KAGVTQTPRYLIKTRGQQVTLSCSPISGHRSVSWYQQTPGQGLQFLFEYFSETQRNKGNFPGRFSGRQFSNSRSEMNVSTLELGDSALYLCASSVTGQTEAFFGQGTRLTVV.

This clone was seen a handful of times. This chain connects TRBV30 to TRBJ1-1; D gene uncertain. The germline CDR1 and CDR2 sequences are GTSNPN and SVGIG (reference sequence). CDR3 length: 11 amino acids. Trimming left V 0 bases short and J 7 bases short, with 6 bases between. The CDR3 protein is CAWSVLGEAFF. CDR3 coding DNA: TGTGCCTGGAGTGTACTTGGTGAAGCTTTCTTT.